This T cell receptor (beta chain) was identified in a study of cytomegalovirus exposure and HLA in healthy donors. Trimming removed 3 bases from V and 6 bases from J, with 18 bases in between. This CDR3 contains 16 residues. Germline loops: CDR1 MNHNY, CDR2 SVGAGI (reference sequence). PCR used 60 Vbeta primers and 13 Jbeta primers. Assay used: immunoSEQ multiplex PCR; TCRdb lists only in-frame clones, some missing. The repertoire holds nearly 80,000 clones, with roughly 80% as singletons. The sample consisted of PBMCs. The genes are TRBV6-6 and TRBJ1-5; TRBD1 might be the D (5 bases). The receptor was isolated from a middle-aged woman in good health and CMV-seropositive. CDR3 in DNA: TGTGCCAGCAGTTATAGGGGCCCCTTTGTAGTTCAGCCCCAGCATTTT. Residues: CASSYRGPFVVQPQHF.